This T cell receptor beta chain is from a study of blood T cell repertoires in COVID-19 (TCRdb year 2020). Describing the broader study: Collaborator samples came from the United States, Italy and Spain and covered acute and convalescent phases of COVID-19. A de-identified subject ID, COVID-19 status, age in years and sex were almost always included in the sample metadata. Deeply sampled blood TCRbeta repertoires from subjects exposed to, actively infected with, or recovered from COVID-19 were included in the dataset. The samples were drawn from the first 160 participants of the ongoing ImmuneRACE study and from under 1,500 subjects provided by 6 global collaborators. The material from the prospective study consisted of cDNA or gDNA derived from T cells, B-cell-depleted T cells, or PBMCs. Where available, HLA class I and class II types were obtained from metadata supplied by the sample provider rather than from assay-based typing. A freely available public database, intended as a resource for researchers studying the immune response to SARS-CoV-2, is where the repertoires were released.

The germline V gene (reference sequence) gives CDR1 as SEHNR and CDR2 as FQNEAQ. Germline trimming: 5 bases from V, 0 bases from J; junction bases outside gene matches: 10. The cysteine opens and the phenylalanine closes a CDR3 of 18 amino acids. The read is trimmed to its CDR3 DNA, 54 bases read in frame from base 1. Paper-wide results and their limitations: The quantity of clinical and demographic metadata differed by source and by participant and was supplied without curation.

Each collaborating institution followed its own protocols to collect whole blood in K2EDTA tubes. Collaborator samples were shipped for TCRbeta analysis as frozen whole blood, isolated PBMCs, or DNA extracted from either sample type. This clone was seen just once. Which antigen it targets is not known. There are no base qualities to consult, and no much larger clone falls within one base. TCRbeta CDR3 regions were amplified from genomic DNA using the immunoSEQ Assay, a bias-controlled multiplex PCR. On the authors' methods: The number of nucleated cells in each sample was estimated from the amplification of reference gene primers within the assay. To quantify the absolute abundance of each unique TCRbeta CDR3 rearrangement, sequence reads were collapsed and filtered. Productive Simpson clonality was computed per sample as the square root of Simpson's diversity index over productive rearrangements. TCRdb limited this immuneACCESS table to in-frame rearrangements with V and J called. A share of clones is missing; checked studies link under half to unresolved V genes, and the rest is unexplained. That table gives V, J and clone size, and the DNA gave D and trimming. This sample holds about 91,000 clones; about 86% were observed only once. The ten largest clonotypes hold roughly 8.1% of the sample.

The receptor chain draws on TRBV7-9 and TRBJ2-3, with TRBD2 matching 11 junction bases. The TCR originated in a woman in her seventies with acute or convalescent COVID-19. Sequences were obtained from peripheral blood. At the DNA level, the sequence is TGTGCCAGCAGCCGCACGAGACTAGCGGGATATAGCACAGATACGCAGTATTTT. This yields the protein CASSRTRLAGYSTDTQYF.